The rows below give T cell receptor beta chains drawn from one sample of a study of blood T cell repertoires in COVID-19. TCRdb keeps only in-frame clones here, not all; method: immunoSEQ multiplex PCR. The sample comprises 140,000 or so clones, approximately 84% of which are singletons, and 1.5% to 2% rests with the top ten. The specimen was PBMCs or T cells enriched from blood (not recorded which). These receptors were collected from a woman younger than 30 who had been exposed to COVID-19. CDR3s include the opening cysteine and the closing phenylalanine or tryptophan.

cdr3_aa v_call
CATSRWLEPYNEQFF TRBV15
CASSMGGQGTEAFF TRBV19
CASSATTSGRTYEQYF TRBV27
CASSLFGAGAGSYEQYF TRBV28
CASSPLGDTRRRNTIYF TRBV7-9
CSATEAGGLSYEQYF TRBV20-1
CASSYSTVGGGNTIYF TRBV6-5
CATSDFSTGQETQYF TRBV24-1
CASSKRRKDTDTQYF TRBV5-4
CASSEDNGGLLGGYTF TRBV6-1
CAWSTGGEGDTQYF TRBV30
CASGTGTNSGEQFF TRBV12-5
CASSKGGSATEAFF TRBV9
CASSQPGLASSNEQFF TRBV3-1/TRBV3-2
CASSSTASYEQYF TRBV7-2
CAAGTYPSYEQYF TRBV7-9
CASSDPDGYTF TRBV2